This T cell receptor (beta chain) was sequenced during a study of cytomegalovirus exposure and HLA in healthy donors. Study-level points and caveats: Earlier analysis yielded a pattern in which most TCR beta V segments were productive about 87% or about 30% of the time. Cytomegalovirus association was assigned to 170 or so TCR beta chains.

Primers: 60 Vbeta forward and 13 Jbeta reverse. Produced via immunoSEQ multiplex PCR; TCRdb's table is partial and in-frame only. The sample has about 210,000 clones; over 75% are singletons. Comment on this clone: Its specificity is not known.

Sequenced input: PBMCs. The sequence was obtained from a male donor in good health and CMV-seronegative.

In DNA form, the CDR3 reads TGTGCCAGCAGTCAAGCAGGAGGCAGGTACTTC. This gives the protein CASSQAGGRYF. This chain links TRBV9 with TRBJ2-7, with D possibly TRBD2 on 5 matching bases. V lost 5 bases to trimming and J lost 12 bases, with 15 bases between them. In germline, CDR1 is SGDLS, CDR2 YYNGEE. This CDR3 comprises 11 residues.